This T cell receptor beta chain stems from a study of blood T cell repertoires in COVID-19. Enrolled during active infection, Seattle patients were then followed longitudinally. The V gene lost 2 bases and the J gene lost 7 bases, with 11 bases spanning the gap. The CDR3 is 13 residues long. Germline V CDR1 and CDR2: SGHAT, FQNNGV. This clone was recorded only once. Using immunoSEQ multiplex PCR, the repertoire was profiled, and TCRdb retains in-frame clones only, with some absent. Counted here are approximately 120,000 clones, 81% occurring once; the ten biggest clones make up 17%. The chain joins TRBV11-2 to TRBJ2-5, with D perhaps TRBD1 (5 bases). The sample taken for sequencing was peripheral blood. The sequence derives from a man aged 25-45 years with COVID-19, enrolled during active disease. The CDR3 DNA follows: TGTGCCAGCAGCTTACCAGGGTTAGGGACCCAGTACTTC. Translating gives CASSLPGLGTQYF.